The table lists the clone carrying this TCR beta chain with a count of one. Its antigen is still unknown. V gave up 5 bases and J gave up 6 bases, with 17 bases separating them. The length of the CDR3 is 15 residues. Per the germline V gene, CDR1 is SGHTA and CDR2 is FQGNSA. These data originate in a study of OX40 agonist ivuxolimab in advanced cancers. Study information: From about 20 to 79 years was the age range, with a mean of roughly 59 years, and nearly 85% were male. Partial responses were achieved by three patients: one hepatocellular carcinoma, two cutaneous melanoma. Checkpoint inhibitors had been given previously to under 50% of patients.

Using immunoSEQ multiplex PCR, the repertoire was profiled, and TCRdb retains in-frame clones only, with some absent. This sample has under 60,000 clones, with roughly nine tenths found just once. Findings of the study overall: At 0.1 to 3.0 mg/kg and by week 6, clonal expansion occurred in CD4+ and CD8+ blood T cells.

The TCR sequence derives from an adult with an advanced solid tumor such as melanoma, head and neck, liver or kidney cancer. The J gene is TRBJ1-5, the V gene TRBV7-2; D may be TRBD1 (5 bases). The sample here was CD4+ or CD8+ T cells sorted from blood, taken in a trial of the OX40 agonist ivuxolimab. The CDR3 region is CASSPDGQGRQPQHF. The CDR3 coding sequence is TGTGCCAGCAGCCCTGATGGGCAGGGCCGTCAGCCCCAGCATTTT.